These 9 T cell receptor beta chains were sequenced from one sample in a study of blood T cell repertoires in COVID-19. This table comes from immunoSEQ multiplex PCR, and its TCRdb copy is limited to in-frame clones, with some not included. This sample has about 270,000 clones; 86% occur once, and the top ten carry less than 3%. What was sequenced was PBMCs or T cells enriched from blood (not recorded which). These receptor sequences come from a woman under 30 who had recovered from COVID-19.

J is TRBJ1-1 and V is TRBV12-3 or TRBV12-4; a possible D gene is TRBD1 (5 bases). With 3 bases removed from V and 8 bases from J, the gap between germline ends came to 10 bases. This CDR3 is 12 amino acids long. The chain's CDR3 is CASSFGGREAFF. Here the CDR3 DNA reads TGTGCCAGCAGTTTTGGGGGGAGGGAAGCTTTCTTT.

This chain's CDR3 is CASSFPGVNYGYTF. In nucleotides, the CDR3 is TGTGCCAGCAGTTTCCCGGGGGTGAACTATGGCTACACCTTC. This rearrangement joins TRBV28 to TRBJ1-2; D may be TRBD1 (5 bases). The germline V gene has CDR1 MDHEN and CDR2 SYDVKM. V was trimmed by 3 bases and J by 2 bases, leaving 10 bases between them. The CDR3 is 14 amino acids.

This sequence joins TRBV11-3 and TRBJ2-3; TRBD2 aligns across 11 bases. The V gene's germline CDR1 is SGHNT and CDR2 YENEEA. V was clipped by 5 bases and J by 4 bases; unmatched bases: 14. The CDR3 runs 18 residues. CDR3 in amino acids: CASSPRIRLAGKSDTQYF. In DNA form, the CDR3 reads TGTGCCAGCAGCCCCAGGATCAGACTAGCGGGAAAGTCAGATACGCAGTATTTT.

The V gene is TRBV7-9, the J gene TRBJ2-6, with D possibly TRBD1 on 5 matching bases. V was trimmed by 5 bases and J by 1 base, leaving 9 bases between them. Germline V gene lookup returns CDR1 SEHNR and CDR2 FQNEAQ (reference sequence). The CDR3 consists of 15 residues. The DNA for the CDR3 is TGTGCCAGCAGCCTACAGGAATCTGGGGCCAACGTCCTGACTTTC. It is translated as CASSLQESGANVLTF.

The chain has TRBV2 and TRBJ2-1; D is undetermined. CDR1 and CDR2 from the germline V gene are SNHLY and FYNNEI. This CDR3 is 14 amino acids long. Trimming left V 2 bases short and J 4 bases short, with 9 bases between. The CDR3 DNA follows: TGTGCCAGCAGTGAATTGAGTCAATACAATGAGCAGTTCTTC. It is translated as CASSELSQYNEQFF.

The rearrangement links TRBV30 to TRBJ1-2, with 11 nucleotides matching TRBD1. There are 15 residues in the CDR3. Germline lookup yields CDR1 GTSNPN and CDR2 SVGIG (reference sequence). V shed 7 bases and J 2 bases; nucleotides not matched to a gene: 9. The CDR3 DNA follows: TGTGCCTCCTCCTTTAGGGACAGGGGGAACTATGGCTACACCTTC. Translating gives CASSFRDRGNYGYTF.

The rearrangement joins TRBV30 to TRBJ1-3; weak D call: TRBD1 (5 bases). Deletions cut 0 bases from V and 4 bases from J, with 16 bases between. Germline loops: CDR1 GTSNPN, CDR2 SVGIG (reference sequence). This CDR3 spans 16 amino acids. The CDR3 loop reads CAWSVPGRFQGNTIYF. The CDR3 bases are TGTGCCTGGAGTGTACCAGGGAGGTTCCAGGGAAACACCATATATTTT.

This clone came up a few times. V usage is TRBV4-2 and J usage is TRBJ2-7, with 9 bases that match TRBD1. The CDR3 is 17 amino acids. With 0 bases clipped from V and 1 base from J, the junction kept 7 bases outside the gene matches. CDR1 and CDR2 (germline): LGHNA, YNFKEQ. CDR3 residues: CASSQDYTGQGSYEQYF. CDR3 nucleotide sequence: TGTGCCAGCAGCCAAGATTATACGGGACAGGGTTCCTACGAGCAGTACTTC.

CDR3 nucleotide sequence: TGTGCCAGCAGTCAAAGGGCAGGGATGTCCTATGGCTACACCTTC. Its translation is CASSQRAGMSYGYTF. This chain links TRBV28 with TRBJ1-2; TRBD1 is a possible D gene (5 bases). The V end lost 5 bases, the J end lost 4 bases, and 17 bases lay between the germline ends. This CDR3 is 15 amino acids long. Germline CDR1 MDHEN, CDR2 SYDVKM.